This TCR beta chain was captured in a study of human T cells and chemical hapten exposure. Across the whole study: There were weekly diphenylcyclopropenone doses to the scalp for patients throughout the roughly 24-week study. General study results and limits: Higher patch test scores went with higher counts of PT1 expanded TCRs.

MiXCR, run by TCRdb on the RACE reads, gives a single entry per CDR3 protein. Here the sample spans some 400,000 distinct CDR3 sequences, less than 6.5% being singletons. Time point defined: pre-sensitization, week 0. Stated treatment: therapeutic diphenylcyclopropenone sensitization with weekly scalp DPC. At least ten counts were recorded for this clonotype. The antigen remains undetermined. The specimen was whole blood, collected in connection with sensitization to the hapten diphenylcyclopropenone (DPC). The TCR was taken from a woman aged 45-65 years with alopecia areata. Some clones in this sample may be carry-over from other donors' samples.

DNA for the CDR3: TGTGCCAGCAGCTTGAGTGACGGGGGTAAAATATACAATGAGCAGTTCTTC. Amino acid sequence: CASSLSDGGKIYNEQFF. This chain joins TRBV5-5 and TRBJ2-1; possible D gene TRBD2, 6 bases. From germline, CDR1 is SGHKS and CDR2 YYEKEE (reference sequence). The CDR3 length is 17 residues. V lost 1 base and J lost 4, with 18 bases in between.